These 10 T cell receptor beta chains came from one sample sequenced in a study of T cell repertoires in cytomegalovirus infection (dated by TCRdb to between 2018 and 2020). Data came from an Illumina HiSeq 1500. In-frame beta chains were kept once TCRdb had trimmed the public reads at Q25 with fastp and called clones with MiXCR. Every entry covers one CDR3 protein and lists the most common genes and DNA from its rows. Here the sample has 150,000 to 200,000 distinct CDR3 sequences; roughly 17% occur a single time. The ten largest clonotypes hold roughly a sixth of the sample. Sequenced material: CD8+ T cells from PBMCs. These receptors all stem from a human donor in good health (CMV status not recorded). Some clones in this sample may be carry-over from other donors' samples.

This clonotype has a handful of counts. The conserved final phenylalanine or tryptophan is absent from the CDR3, which likely points to a read error. The chain recombines TRBV5-1 with TRBJ2-1; possibly TRBD1 for D (5 bases). The CDR3 is made up of 13 amino acids. From germline, CDR1 is SGHRS and CDR2 YFSETQ. V lost 6 bases, J lost 4 bases, and 11 bases lay in between. For the CDR3, the DNA is TGCGCCAGCACCGTTGACAGTTACAATGAGCAGTTCTCC. Translating gives CASTVDSYNEQFS.

This clonotype has only a few counts. V usage is TRBV14 and J usage is TRBJ1-1; D gene uncertain. CDR3 size: 12 residues. CDR1 and CDR2 from the germline V gene are SGHDN and FVKESK. Between the trimmed V and J ends, which lost 5 bases and 1 base, there was a span of 5 bases. CDR3 residues: CASSVRNTEAFF. The DNA for the CDR3 is TGTGCCAGCAGCGTCAGGAACACTGAAGCTTTCTTT. Looking up the rest from reference TRBV14 and TRBJ1-1 gives the full variable domain: EAGVTQFPSHSVIEKGQTVTLRCDPISGHDNLYWYRRVMGKEIKFLLHFVKESKQDESGMPNNRFLAERTGGTYSTLKVQPAELEDSGVYFCASSVRNTEAFFGQGTRLTVV.

The sample holds a few counts of this clonotype. The chain carries TRBV7-3 and TRBJ1-1; 8 bases map to TRBD1. V was clipped by 5 bases and J by 2 bases; unmatched bases: 10. CDR3 size: 16 residues. CDR1 is SGHTA, CDR2 FQGTGA, per germline. The CDR3 reads CASSPTGEVSNTEAFF. The CDR3, as DNA: TGTGCCAGCAGCCCGACAGGGGAGGTAAGCAACACTGAAGCTTTCTTT. The whole variable domain, remainder taken from reference TRBV7-3 and TRBJ1-1, is GAGVSQTPSNKVTEKGKYVELRCDPISGHTALYWYRQSLGQGPEFLIYFQGTGAADDSGLPNDRFFAVRPEGSVSTLKIQRTERGDSAVYLCASSPTGEVSNTEAFFGQGTRLTVV.

This clonotype was seen at least ten times. The chain has TRBV7-2 and TRBJ2-5, with D perhaps being TRBD1 or TRBD2 (5 bases each). This CDR3 is 16 amino acids long. V was trimmed by 1 base and J by 9 bases, leaving 21 bases between them. Germline V gene sequence: CDR1 SGHTA, CDR2 FQGNSA. The DNA of the CDR3 is TGTGCCAGCAGCTTAGTCGGGGCCCGATCTCCGGGTGCCCAGTACTTC. Its protein is CASSLVGARSPGAQYF.

The rearrangement links TRBV28 to TRBJ2-7; no clear D gene. In germline, CDR1 is MDHEN, CDR2 SYDVKM. The CDR3 is 15 residues long. Trimming took off 7 bases at V and 5 bases at J, with 21 bases between the two ends. CDR3 sequence reads: CASTLTQFVGNEQYF. The CDR3 DNA reads TGTGCCAGCACCCTTACCCAGTTCGTAGGGAACGAGCAGTACTTC.

This clonotype was seen more than once but under ten times. The V gene is TRBV15, the J gene TRBJ2-7; unclear D gene. Trimming took 0 bases from V and 1 from J, leaving 13 bases between them. Germline CDR1 LNHNV, CDR2 YYDKDF (reference sequence). This CDR3 has 16 residues. DNA for the CDR3: TGTGCCACCAGCAGAGAAGGCAGCCGAGATTCCTACGAGCAGTACTTC. As protein: CATSREGSRDSYEQYF. The full variable domain, with the rest looked up from reference TRBV15 and TRBJ2-7, is DAMVIQNPRYQVTQFGKPVTLSCSQTLNHNVMYWYQQKSSQAPKLLFHYYDKDFNNEADTPDNFQSRRPNTSFCFLDIRSPGLGDTAMYLCATSREGSRDSYEQYFGPGTRLTVT.

About this clonotype: With a much larger clone just one base away, this may be a read error. V usage is TRBV12-3 or TRBV12-4 and J usage is TRBJ1-1; the D gene is possibly TRBD1 (5 bases). CDR3 length: 14 residues. V was shortened by 7 bases and J by 7 bases, with 19 bases between the two germline ends. This CDR3 reads CASTLPGQGGEAFF. The CDR3 nucleotides are TGTGCCAGCACCCTTCCCGGCCAGGGAGGTGAAGCTTTCTTT.

This clonotype has only a few counts. The chain joins TRBV7-2 to TRBJ1-6, with D tentatively TRBD1 (5 bases). The CDR3 contains 17 residues. The V end lost 3 bases, the J end lost 0 bases, and 12 bases lay between the germline ends. Germline loops: CDR1 SGHTA, CDR2 FQGNSA. The CDR3 loop reads CASSLGTESSYNSPLHF. The CDR3, as DNA: TGTGCCAGCAGCTTGGGGACCGAGAGCTCCTATAATTCACCCCTCCACTTT.

This rearrangement joins TRBV10-3 to TRBJ2-3, with D maybe TRBD1 (5 bases). The CDR3 totals 13 residues. V lost 2 bases and J lost 2, with 5 bases in between. CDR1 is ENHRY, CDR2 SYGVKD, per germline. This CDR3 reads CAISEGATDTQYF. Written as DNA, the CDR3 is TGTGCCATCAGTGAGGGGGCCACAGATACGCAGTATTTT.

The CDR3 DNA reads TGTGCCAGCAGGATTCTAGAAAGCTCCTACGAGCAGTACTTC. The encoded protein is CASRILESSYEQYF. This chain connects TRBV6-1 to TRBJ2-7; D is uncertain. Germline V CDR1 and CDR2: MNHNS, SASEGT. With 6 bases removed from V and 0 bases from J, the gap between germline ends came to 12 bases. CDR3 length: 14 residues.